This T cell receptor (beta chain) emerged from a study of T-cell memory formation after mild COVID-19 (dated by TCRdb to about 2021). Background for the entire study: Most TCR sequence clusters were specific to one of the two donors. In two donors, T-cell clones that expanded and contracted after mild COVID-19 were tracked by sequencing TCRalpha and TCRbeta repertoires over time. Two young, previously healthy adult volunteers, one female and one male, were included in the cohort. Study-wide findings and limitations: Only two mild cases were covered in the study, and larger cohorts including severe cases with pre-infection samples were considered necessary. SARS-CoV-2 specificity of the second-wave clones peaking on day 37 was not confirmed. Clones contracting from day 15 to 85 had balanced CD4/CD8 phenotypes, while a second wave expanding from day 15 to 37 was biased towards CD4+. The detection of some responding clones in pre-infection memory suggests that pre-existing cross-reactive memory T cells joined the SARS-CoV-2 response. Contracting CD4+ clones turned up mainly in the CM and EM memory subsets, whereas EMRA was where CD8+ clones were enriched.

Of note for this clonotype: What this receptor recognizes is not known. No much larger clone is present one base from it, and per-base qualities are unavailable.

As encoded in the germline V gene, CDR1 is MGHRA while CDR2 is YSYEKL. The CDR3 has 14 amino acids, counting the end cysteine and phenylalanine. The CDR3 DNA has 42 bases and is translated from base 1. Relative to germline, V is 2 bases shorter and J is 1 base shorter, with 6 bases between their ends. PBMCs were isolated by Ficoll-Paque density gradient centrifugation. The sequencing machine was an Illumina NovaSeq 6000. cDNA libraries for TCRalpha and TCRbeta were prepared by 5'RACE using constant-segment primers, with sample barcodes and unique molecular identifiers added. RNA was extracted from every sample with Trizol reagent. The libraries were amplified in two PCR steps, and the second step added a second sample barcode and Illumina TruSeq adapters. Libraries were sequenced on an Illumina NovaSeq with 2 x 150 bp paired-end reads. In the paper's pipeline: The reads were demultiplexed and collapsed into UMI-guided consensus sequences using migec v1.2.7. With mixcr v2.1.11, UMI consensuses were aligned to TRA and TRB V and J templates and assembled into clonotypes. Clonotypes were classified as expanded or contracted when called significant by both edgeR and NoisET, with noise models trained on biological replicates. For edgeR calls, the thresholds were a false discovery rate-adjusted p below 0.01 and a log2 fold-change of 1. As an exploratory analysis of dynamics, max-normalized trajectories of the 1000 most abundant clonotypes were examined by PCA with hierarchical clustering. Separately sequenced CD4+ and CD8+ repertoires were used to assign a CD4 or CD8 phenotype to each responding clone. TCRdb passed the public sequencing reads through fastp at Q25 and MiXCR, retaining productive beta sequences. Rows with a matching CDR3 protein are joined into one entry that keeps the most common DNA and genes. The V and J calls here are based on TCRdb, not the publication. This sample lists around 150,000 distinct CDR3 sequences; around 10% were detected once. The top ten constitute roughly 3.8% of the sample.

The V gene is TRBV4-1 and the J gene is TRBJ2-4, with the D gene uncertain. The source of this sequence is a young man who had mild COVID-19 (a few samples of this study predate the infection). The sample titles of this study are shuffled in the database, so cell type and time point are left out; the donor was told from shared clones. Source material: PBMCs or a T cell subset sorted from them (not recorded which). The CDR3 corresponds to CASSQPRAKNIQYF. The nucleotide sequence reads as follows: TGCGCCAGCAGCCAACCGCGGGCCAAAAACATTCAGTACTTC.